This T cell receptor beta chain was obtained from a study of cytomegalovirus exposure and HLA in healthy donors. This clone was counted a few times. Germline lookup yields CDR1 SEHNR and CDR2 FQNEAQ (reference sequence). V shed 5 bases and J 3 bases; nucleotides not matched to a gene: 6. The CDR3 contains 15 residues. PCR was performed using 60 Vbeta and 13 Jbeta primers. Method: immunoSEQ multiplex PCR; TCRdb's copy keeps in-frame clones and lacks some. Of some 170,000 clones in the sample, about 10% were seen once. The chain has TRBV7-9 and TRBJ2-7; 11 nucleotides line up with TRBD1. What was sequenced was PBMCs. The clonotype originates from a woman aged 30 to 39 in good health and CMV-seropositive. CDR3 residues: CASSRGQGAHYEQYF. The CDR3 DNA reads as TGTGCCAGCAGCCGCGGACAGGGGGCACACTACGAGCAGTACTTC.